This note documents a single T cell receptor beta chain sequence. Its antigen is not identified. Sequenced by immunoSEQ multiplex PCR; TCRdb stores in-frame clones only, minus some. This sample has 55,000 or so clones, with approximately 80% found just once. The data derive from a study of a mutant IDH1 vaccine in newly diagnosed glioma. Overall study: Eight vaccine doses were administered to patients at weeks 1, 3, 5, 7, 11, 15, 19 and 23. Overall study findings and caveats: Patients showed vaccine-induced immune responses at a rate of approximately 92%.

Time point here: week 23, last vaccination. Doses comprised 300 ug of mutant IDH1 20-mer peptide each, plus topical imiquimod. Donors had new IDH1-mutant astrocytomas of WHO grade 3 or 4 (ATRX-lost). The CDR3 contains 15 residues. Trimming cost V 2 bases and J 3 bases; bases outside gene matches: 7. The V gene is TRBV23-1, the J gene TRBJ2-7; 7 bases line up with TRBD1. TRBV23-1 falls under the ORF class, with uncertain function. The source material was PBMCs, sampled from a glioma patient whose treatment included an IDH1 peptide vaccine. The TCR comes from a man aged 40-49 years with glioma. The CDR3 DNA sequence: TGCGCCAGCAGTCAAAGACAGGGATGGGTCTACGAGCAGTACTTC. Encoded protein: CASSQRQGWVYEQYF.